This T cell receptor (beta chain) appears in the sequencing data of a study of chemoradiotherapy in HPV16-positive cancers. Whole-study findings and limits: HPV-responsive T-cell expansion during chemoradiotherapy was linked to improved recurrence-free survival in HPV16-positive patients. Candidate HPV-specific clones and E7-related TCR motifs grew in tumor during treatment. HPV-specific T cells were functionally defined from only a couple of HPV16-positive patients.

The germline V gene has CDR1 MNHEY and CDR2 SVGAGI. This CDR3 is 14 amino acids long. Trimming removed 4 bases from V and 9 bases from J, with 13 bases in between. About this clone: As yet, its antigen is unknown.

Sequencing used immunoSEQ multiplex PCR; TCRdb keeps in-frame clones, though not all of them. The sample holds approximately 32,000 clones, about 82% seen once. This receptor was taken from a human donor with HPV-associated anogenital cancer. The sample consisted of blood, taken from a patient who underwent chemoradiotherapy. The chain links TRBV6-5 to TRBJ1-6; TRBD1 is a possible D gene (5 bases). The CDR3 reads CASSWGRSGSPLHF. The CDR3 DNA is TGTGCCAGCAGTTGGGGACGGTCCGGTTCACCCCTCCACTTT.